This T cell receptor beta chain originates from a study of low-dose radiotherapy and immunotherapy resistance in tumors. Study summary: Intravenous ipilimumab 1 mg/kg every six weeks was given with nivolumab 240 mg every two weeks.

This clonotype occurred many times. Time point: after trial treatment. As for treatment: LDRT plus nivolumab, ipilimumab, low-dose cyclophosphamide and aspirin (RACIN trial). The CDR3 sequence is 13 residues long. Trimming removed 2 bases from V and 9 bases from J, with 8 bases in between. Germline V gene lookup returns CDR1 MNHEY and CDR2 SMNVEV (reference sequence). Alpha- and beta-chain coverage of first-strand cDNA came from TRAV- and TRBV-specific primers. PCR amplification of the TCRs was performed with Phusion for approximately 20 PCR cycles, and it relied on a constant-region primer together with a V-primer adapter. Through in vitro transcription, the mRNA that had been isolated was amplified. Each CDR3 protein is one row after TCRdb ran MiXCR on the reads. This table holds around 100,000 distinct CDR3 sequences, under 25% found once.

The chain is built from TRBV27 and TRBJ1-6; D remains unclear. Sequences were derived from PBMCs, sampled after low-dose radiotherapy plus immunotherapy. The sequence was obtained from a male donor with prostate cancer. The CDR3 reads CASSLTGVSPLHF. DNA of the CDR3: TGTGCCAGCAGTTTAACCGGAGTTTCACCCCTCCACTTT.